This paragraph covers one T cell receptor (beta chain) sequence. What it binds is not known. CDR1 SNHLY and CDR2 FYNNEI come from the germline V gene. The V and J ends lost 4 bases and 0 bases respectively, with 16 bases between them. The CDR3 runs to 17 residues. The sample is drawn from a study of cytomegalovirus exposure and HLA in healthy donors. Study-wide points: A later analysis showed HLA-associated TCR beta chains outstripping equally common others in clonal expansion.

The PCR ran on 60 Vbeta and 13 Jbeta primers. Clones were sequenced by immunoSEQ multiplex PCR, and TCRdb holds only the in-frame ones, with some missing. The ten top clones account for less than 3.5%, within a sample of 100,000 to 150,000 clones. The clonotype comes from a man aged 30-40 years in good health and CMV-seronegative. The sample comprised PBMCs. The chain joins TRBV2 to TRBJ1-5, with a weak D call TRBD1 (6 bases). The CDR3 region has the DNA TGTGCCAGCAGTGTAGCGGACAGATTCTATAGCAATCAGCCCCAGCATTTT. Protein: CASSVADRFYSNQPQHF.